Presented here are 5 T cell receptor beta chains from one specimen sequenced in a study of blood T cells in healthy people across ages. Next came a second PCR, run for about 6 to 11 cycles, which used a sample-barcoded 5' primer along with a J-beta primer mix. TCRdb passed the 5' RACE reads through MiXCR, listing each CDR3 protein once. The profile shows 1.8 million or so distinct CDR3 sequences, roughly two fifths of them singletons. What was sequenced was blood. The receptors here all came from a human donor in good health.

This clonotype was seen a few times. This chain connects TRBV6-1 to TRBJ2-4; D is uncertain. Trimming pared 2 bases from V and 8 bases from J, leaving 13 bases between. Germline V gene lookup returns CDR1 MNHNS and CDR2 SASEGT. The length of the CDR3 is 14 residues. CDR3 sequence reads: CASSELTSSYIQYF. The CDR3 DNA reads as TGTGCCAGCAGTGAATTGACTTCTTCGTACATTCAGTACTTC.

The V call is TRBV11-1, the J call TRBJ2-1; the D is unclear. There are 15 residues in the CDR3. V lost 1 base, J lost 4 bases, and 11 bases lay in between. Germline lookup yields CDR1 SGHAT and CDR2 FQDESV (reference sequence). In DNA, the CDR3 is TGTGCCAGCAGCTTAGTCACGACCGCTTACAATGAGCAGTTCTTC. Translated: CASSLVTTAYNEQFF.

The rearrangement uses TRBV6-2 or TRBV6-3 and TRBJ2-1; D gene ambiguous. The V gene's germline CDR1 is MNHEY and CDR2 SVGEGT. Trimming pared 2 bases from V and 7 bases from J, leaving 9 bases between. The CDR3 sequence is 13 residues long. CDR3 sequence reads: CASSYVALNEQFF. The CDR3 bases are TGTGCCAGCAGTTACGTGGCCCTAAATGAGCAGTTCTTC.

The V gene is TRBV28, the J gene TRBJ1-5; no definite D call. Trimming took off 9 bases at V and 4 bases at J, with 19 bases between the two ends. Germline CDR1 MDHEN, CDR2 SYDVKM. This CDR3 spans 15 amino acids. CDR3 nucleotides: TGTGCCAGTACGCCGGAGCGCCCTCTTAATCAGCCCCAGCATTTT. Amino acids: CASTPERPLNQPQHF.

The V gene is TRBV20-1, the J gene TRBJ1-2; no clear D. The CDR3 runs to 14 residues. The germline CDR1 and CDR2 sequences are DFQATT and SNEGSKA (reference sequence). The CDR3 coding sequence is TGCAGGGGAGTGATCGCATCGGCTAACTATGGCTACACCTTC. This encodes CRGVIASANYGYTF.